The TCR beta chain described here comes from a study of T cell responses to AZD1222 COVID-19 vaccine. General observations from the study: Only after the peak T cell response were repertoires sampled.

The V gene end was trimmed by 8 bases and the J gene end by 2 bases; junction bases not matched to a gene: 10. Germline values: CDR1 MRHNA, CDR2 SNTAGT. This CDR3 has 15 residues. This clone has more than one count but fewer than ten. The antigen remains unidentified. Sequencing used immunoSEQ multiplex PCR; TCRdb keeps in-frame clones, though not all of them. The table has about 67,000 clones, around 84% seen once; the top ten hold around 21%. This sequence was found in an adult in good health. This chain connects TRBV6-4 to TRBJ2-7; 9 bases are a match to TRBD1. Sequenced material: peripheral blood, taken on day 0 of AZD1222 vaccination. CDR3 sequence: CASPLRDRVTYEQYF. CDR3 coding DNA: TGTGCCAGCCCACTCCGGGACAGGGTAACCTACGAGCAGTACTTC.